Listed here is a single TCR beta chain. The antigen remains undetermined. The data are from a study of beta chain features in type 1 diabetes. Study outcomes and limitations: TCRB CDR3s from Type 1 diabetes patients were moderately but significantly shorter in all four CD4+ subsets.

The CDR3 consists of 16 residues. V trimming: 6 bases; J trimming: 2 bases; junction bases outside the gene matches: 7. Germline V lookup: CDR1 ENHRY, CDR2 SYGVKD. Sorted CD4+ subsets: naive, central memory, regulatory, stem cell-like memory (CD45RO/CCR7/CD25/CD127/CD95/CD27 panel). Every bit of the isolated RNA underwent reverse transcription, so sequencing read expressed TCRB transcripts. Clones were read by immunoSEQ multiplex PCR, and TCRdb kept only the in-frame ones, dropping some. The profile shows 120,000 or so clones, about 18% of them singletons. V gene TRBV10-3 combines with J gene TRBJ2-5; 12 bases are shared with TRBD1. This TCR was recovered from a man between 18 and 35 years old with type 1 diabetes. Material: central memory CD4+ T cells from blood. The CDR3 DNA reads as TGTGCCATCAGGCAGGGACAGGGGGCGATTCAAGAGACCCAGTACTTC. This codes for CAIRQGQGAIQETQYF.